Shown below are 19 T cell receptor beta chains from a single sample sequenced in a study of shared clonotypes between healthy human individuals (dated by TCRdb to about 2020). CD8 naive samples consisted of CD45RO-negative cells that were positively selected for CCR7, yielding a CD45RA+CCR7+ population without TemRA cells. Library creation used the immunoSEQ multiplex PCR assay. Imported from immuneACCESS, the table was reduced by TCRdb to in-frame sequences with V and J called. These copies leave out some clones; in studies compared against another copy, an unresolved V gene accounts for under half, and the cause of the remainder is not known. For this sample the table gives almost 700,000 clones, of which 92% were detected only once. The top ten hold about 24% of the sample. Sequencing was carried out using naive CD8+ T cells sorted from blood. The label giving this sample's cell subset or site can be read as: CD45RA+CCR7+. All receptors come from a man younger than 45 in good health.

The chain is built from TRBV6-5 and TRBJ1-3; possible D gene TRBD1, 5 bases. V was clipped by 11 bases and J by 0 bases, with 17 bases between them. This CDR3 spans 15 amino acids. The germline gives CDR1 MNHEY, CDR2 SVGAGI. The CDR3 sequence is CAARQGPASGNTIYF. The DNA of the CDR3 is TGTGCCGCCCGCCAGGGCCCGGCCTCTGGAAACACCATATATTTT.

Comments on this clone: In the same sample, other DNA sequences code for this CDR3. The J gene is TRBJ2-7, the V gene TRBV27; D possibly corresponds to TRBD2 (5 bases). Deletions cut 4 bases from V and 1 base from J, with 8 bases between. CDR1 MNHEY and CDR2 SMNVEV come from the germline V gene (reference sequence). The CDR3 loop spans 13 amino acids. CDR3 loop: CASSSTGSYEQYF. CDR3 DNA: TGTGCCAGCAGTTCGACGGGGTCCTACGAGCAGTACTTC.

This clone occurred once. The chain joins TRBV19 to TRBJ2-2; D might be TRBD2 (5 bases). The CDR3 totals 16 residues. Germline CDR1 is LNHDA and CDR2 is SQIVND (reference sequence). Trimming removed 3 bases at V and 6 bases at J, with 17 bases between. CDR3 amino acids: CASSIWDSWEPGELFF. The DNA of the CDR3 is TGTGCCAGTAGTATCTGGGATTCCTGGGAGCCCGGGGAGCTGTTTTTT.

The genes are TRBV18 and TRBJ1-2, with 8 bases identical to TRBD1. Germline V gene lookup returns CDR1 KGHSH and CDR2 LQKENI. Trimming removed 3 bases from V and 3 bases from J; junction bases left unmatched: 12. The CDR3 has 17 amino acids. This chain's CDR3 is CASSPPGQGASHYGYTF. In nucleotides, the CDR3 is TGTGCCAGCTCACCTCCCGGCCAGGGGGCAAGTCACTATGGCTACACCTTC.

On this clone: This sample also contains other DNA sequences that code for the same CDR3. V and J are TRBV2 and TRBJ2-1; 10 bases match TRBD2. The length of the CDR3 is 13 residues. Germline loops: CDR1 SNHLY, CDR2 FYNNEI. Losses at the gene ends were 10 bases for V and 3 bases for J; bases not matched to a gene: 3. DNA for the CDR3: TGTGCCATCAGGACTAGCGGCTACAATGAGCAGTTCTTC. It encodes CAIRTSGYNEQFF.

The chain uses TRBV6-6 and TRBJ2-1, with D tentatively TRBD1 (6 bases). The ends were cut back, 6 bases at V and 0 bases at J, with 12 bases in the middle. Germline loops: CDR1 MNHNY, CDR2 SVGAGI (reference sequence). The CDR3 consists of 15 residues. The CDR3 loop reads CASSPGHFSYNEQFF. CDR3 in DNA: TGTGCCAGCAGCCCGGGACACTTCTCCTACAATGAGCAGTTCTTC.

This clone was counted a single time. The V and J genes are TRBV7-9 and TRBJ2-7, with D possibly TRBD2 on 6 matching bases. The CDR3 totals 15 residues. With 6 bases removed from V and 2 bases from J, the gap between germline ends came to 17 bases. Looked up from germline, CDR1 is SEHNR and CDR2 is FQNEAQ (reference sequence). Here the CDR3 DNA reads TGTGCCAGCAGTCAGGGCGGCGCGGGGCCCTACGAGCAGTACTTC. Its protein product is CASSQGGAGPYEQYF.

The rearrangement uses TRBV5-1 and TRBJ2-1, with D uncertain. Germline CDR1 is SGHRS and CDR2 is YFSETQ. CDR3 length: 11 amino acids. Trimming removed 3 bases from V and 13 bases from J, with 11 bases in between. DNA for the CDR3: TGCGCCAGCAGCTCAACCCGGCTTCAGTTCTTC. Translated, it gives CASSSTRLQFF.

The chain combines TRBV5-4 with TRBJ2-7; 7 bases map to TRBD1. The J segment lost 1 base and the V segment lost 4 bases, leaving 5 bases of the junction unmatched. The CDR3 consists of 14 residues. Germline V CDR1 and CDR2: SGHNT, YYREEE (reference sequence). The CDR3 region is CASSRTGDSYEQYF. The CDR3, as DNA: TGTGCCAGCAGCCGAACAGGGGATTCCTACGAGCAGTACTTC.

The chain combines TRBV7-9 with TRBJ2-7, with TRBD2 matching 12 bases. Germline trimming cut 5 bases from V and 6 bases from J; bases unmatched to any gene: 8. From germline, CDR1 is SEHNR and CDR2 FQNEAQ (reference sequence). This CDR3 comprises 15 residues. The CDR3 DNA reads TGTGCCAGCAGCCCCCGGACTAGCGGGACCTCCGAGCAGTACTTC. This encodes CASSPRTSGTSEQYF.

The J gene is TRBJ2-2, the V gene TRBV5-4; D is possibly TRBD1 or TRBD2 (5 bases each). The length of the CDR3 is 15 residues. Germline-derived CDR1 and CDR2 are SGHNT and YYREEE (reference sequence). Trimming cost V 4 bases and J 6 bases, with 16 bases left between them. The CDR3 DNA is TGTGCCAGCAGCCTCCGGGACGAGCCCCCCGGGGAGCTGTTTTTT. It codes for CASSLRDEPPGELFF. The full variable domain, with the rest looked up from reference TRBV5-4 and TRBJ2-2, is ETGVTQSPTHLIKTRGQQVTLRCSSQSGHNTVSWYQQALGQGPQFIFQYYREEENGRGNFPPRFSGLQFPNYSSELNVNALELDDSALYLCASSLRDEPPGELFFGEGSRLTVL.

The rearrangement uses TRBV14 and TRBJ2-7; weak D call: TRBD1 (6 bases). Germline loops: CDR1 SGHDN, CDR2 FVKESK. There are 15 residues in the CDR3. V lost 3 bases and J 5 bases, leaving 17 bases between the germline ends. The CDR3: CASSHGQSHRDEQYF. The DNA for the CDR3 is TGTGCCAGCAGCCACGGACAGTCCCACCGAGACGAGCAGTACTTC.

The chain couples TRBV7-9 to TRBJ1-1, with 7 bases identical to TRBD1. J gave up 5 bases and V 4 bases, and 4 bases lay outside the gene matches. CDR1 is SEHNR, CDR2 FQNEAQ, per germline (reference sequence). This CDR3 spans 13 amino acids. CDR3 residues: CASSSLGQTEAFF. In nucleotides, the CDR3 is TGTGCCAGCAGCTCGTTGGGACAGACTGAAGCTTTCTTT.

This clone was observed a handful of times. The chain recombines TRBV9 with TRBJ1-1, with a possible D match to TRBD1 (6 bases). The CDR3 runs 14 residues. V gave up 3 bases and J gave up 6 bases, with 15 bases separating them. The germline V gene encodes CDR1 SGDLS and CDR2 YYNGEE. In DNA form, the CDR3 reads TGTGCCAGCAGCGGATTCAGGGGAGGGGCTGAAGCTTTCTTT. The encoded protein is CASSGFRGGAEAFF.

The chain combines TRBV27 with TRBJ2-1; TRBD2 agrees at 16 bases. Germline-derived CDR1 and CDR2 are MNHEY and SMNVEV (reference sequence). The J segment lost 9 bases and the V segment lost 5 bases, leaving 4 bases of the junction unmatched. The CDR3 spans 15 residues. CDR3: CASSPGTSGRGEQFF. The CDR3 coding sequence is TGTGCCAGCAGTCCCGGGACTAGCGGGAGGGGTGAGCAGTTCTTC.

The CDR3 DNA is TGTGCCAGCAGCTGGGTCTCGGGGCGATCTGCCATATCCTACGAGCAGTACTTC. This translates into CASSWVSGRSAISYEQYF. The gene calls are TRBV7-9 and TRBJ2-7; D tentatively fits TRBD1 or TRBD2 (5 bases each). The V gene lost 4 bases and the J gene lost 1 base, with 23 bases spanning the gap. The germline V gene has CDR1 SEHNR and CDR2 FQNEAQ (reference sequence). This CDR3 has 18 amino acids. Based on the CDR3 plus reference TRBV7-9 and TRBJ2-7, the full variable domain is DTGVSQNPRHKITKRGQNVTFRCDPISEHNRLYWYRQTLGQGPEFLTYFQNEAQLEKSRLLSDRFSAERPKGSFSTLEIQRTEQGDSAMYLCASSWVSGRSAISYEQYFGPGTRLTVT.

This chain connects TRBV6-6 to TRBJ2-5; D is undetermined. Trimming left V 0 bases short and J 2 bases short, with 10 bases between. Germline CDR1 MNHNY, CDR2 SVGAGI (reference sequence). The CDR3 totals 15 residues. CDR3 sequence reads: CASSYSIPEQETQYF. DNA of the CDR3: TGTGCCAGCAGTTACTCGATTCCAGAACAAGAGACCCAGTACTTC.

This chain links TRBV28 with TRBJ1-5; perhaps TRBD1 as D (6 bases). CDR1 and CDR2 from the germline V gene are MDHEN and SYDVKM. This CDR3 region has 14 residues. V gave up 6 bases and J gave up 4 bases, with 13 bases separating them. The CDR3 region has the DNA TGTGCCAGCAGGGTCCCAGGGGTTAATCAGCCCCAGCATTTT. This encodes CASRVPGVNQPQHF.

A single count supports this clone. The CDR3 sequence is CASSSSWDRDHQPQHF. Here the CDR3 DNA reads TGTGCCAGCAGCTCCTCCTGGGACAGGGATCATCAGCCCCAGCATTTT. This rearrangement joins TRBV7-9 to TRBJ1-5; TRBD1 aligns across 9 bases. J was trimmed by 5 bases and V by 4 bases; bases with no gene match: 9. Germline lookup yields CDR1 SEHNR and CDR2 FQNEAQ (reference sequence). This CDR3 has 16 amino acids.